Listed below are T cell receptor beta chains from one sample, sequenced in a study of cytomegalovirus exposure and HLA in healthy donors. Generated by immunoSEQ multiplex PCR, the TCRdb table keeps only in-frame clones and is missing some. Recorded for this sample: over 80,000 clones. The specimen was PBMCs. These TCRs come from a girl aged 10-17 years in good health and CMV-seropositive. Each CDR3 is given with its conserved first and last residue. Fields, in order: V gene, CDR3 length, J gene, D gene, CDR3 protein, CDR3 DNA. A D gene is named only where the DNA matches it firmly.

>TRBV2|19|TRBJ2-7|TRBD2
CASSEALGLVGLAGCEQYF
TGTGCCAGCAGTGAAGCGCTCGGTTTGGTCGGACTAGCGGGGTGCGAGCAGTACTTC
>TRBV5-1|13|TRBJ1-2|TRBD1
CASSAGTGIGYTF
TGCGCCAGCAGCGCCGGGACAGGGATTGGCTACACCTTC
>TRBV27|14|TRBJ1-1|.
CASSLAPSNTEAFF
TGTGCCAGCAGTTTGGCTCCCTCGAACACTGAAGCTTTCTTT
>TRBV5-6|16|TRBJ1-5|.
CASSLREGFGNQPQHF
TGTGCCAGCAGCTTGAGGGAGGGGTTCGGCAATCAGCCCCAGCATTTT
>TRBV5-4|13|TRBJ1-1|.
CASSSGTKEEAFF
TGTGCCAGCAGCTCCGGGACAAAGGAAGAAGCTTTCTTT
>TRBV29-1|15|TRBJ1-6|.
CSVGASGDENSPLPF
TGCAGCGTTGGGGCTTCAGGGGACGAGAATTCACCCCTCCCCTTT
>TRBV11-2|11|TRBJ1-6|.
CASSPDAGLHF
TGTGCCAGCAGCCCAGATGCTGGTCTCCACTTT
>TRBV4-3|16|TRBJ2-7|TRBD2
CASSQELAGGLNEQYF
TGCGCCAGCAGCCAGGAACTAGCGGGGGGGCTAAACGAGCAGTACTTC
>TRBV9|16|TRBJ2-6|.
CASSGSRTTGANVLTF
TGTGCCAGCAGCGGGAGTCGGACTACTGGGGCCAACGTCCTGACTTTC
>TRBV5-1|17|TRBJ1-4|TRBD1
CASSKKDREATNEKLFF
TGCGCCAGCAGCAAAAAGGACAGGGAAGCAACTAATGAAAAACTGTTTTTT
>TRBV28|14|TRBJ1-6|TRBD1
CASSPGTGLSSPQF
TGTGCCAGCAGCCCCGGGACAGGGCTCAGCTCCCCCCAGTTT
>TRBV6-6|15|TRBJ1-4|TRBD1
CASREPGTVGEKLFF
TGTGCCAGCAGGGAACCCGGGACAGTGGGGGAAAAACTGTTTTTT
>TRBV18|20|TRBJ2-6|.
CASSSKPRDILRSGANVLTF
TGTGCCAGCTCATCGAAACCCCGGGACATTTTACGCTCTGGGGCCAACGTCCTGACTTTC
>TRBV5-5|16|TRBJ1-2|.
CASSLGRGEFDYGYTF
TGTGCCAGCAGCTTGGGAAGGGGCGAATTTGACTATGGCTACACCTTC
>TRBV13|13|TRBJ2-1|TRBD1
CASTGTGSNEQFF
TGTGCCAGCACCGGGACAGGAAGTAATGAGCAGTTCTTC
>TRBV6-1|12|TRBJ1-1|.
CAVLQGRTEAFF
TGTGCCGTACTCCAGGGAAGGACTGAAGCTTTCTTT